Each of the 26 T cell receptor beta chains below was sequenced from the same sample in a study of T cells expressing NK-cell markers. TCRdb reanalyzed the 5' RACE reads and collapses them to one entry per CDR3 protein, without DNA. In total, the table holds some 440,000 distinct CDR3 sequences. Specimen: blood T cells: a sorted CD56 or NKG2C T cell subset, CD4+ or CD8+ T cells, or bulk PBMC T cells (not recorded which). These receptors were taken from a woman between 50 and 59 years old in good health.

This chain joins TRBV6-5 and TRBJ2-1; no DNA is available, so the TRBD1 call from TCRdb remains unchecked. CDR3 length: 15 residues. CDR1 and CDR2 from the germline V gene are MNHEY and SVGAGI. The CDR3 here is CASTPPGGDYNEQFF.

The chain uses TRBV7-7 and TRBJ2-2; TCRdb returns TRBD2, unconfirmable since there is no DNA. The CDR3 covers 16 residues. The germline gives CDR1 SSHAT, CDR2 FNYEAQ (reference sequence). CDR3 sequence: CASSLRLAGGPGELFF.

The V gene is TRBV12-5, the J gene TRBJ1-2. There are 12 residues in the CDR3. Germline loops: CDR1 LGHNT, CDR2 FRNRAP. The CDR3 is CASGLPQPPYTF.

V and J are TRBV25-1 and TRBJ2-2; there is no DNA to check the TCRdb D call of TRBD2. Germline assignment: CDR1 MGHDK and CDR2 SYGVNS. This CDR3 has 12 amino acids. This chain's CDR3 is CASGSGVGELFF.

The gene calls are TRBV5-1 and TRBJ2-1. This CDR3 has 15 amino acids. CDR1 is SGHRS, CDR2 YFSETQ, per germline. The CDR3: CASSLVGNSYNEQFF.

J is TRBJ2-3 and V is TRBV6-1; TCRdb lists TRBD1, though no DNA is available to test this call. CDR1 and CDR2 from the germline V gene are MNHNS and SASEGT. The length of the CDR3 is 17 residues. CDR3 sequence: CASSALLGRTVTDTQYF.

The CDR3 loop is CASSPDSSRSLHF. The chain has TRBV5-1 and TRBJ1-6; TCRdb names TRBD1, which stays unverified in the absence of DNA. The CDR3 covers 13 residues. Germline CDR1 SGHRS, CDR2 YFSETQ.

The rearrangement joins TRBV24-1 to TRBJ2-5; with no DNA, the TCRdb D assignment of TRBD1 cannot be verified. Germline lookup yields CDR1 KGHDR and CDR2 SFDVKD. The CDR3 sequence is 14 residues long. CDR3 loop: CATSDPEYQETQYF.

V usage is TRBV25-1 and J usage is TRBJ2-1; TCRdb's assignment of TRBD2 cannot be checked, as there is no DNA. This CDR3 contains 15 residues. From germline, CDR1 is MGHDK and CDR2 SYGVNS. The CDR3 spells CASSEPTGRPNEQFF.

CDR3 in amino acids: CASSLWTSGMDTQYF. This sequence joins TRBV7-2 and TRBJ2-3; TCRdb gives TRBD2 as the D gene, but with no DNA this cannot be confirmed. Per the germline V gene, CDR1 is SGHTA and CDR2 is FQGNSA. The CDR3 sequence is 15 residues long.

The CDR3 loop is CASSLEATRTYNEQFF. The V call is TRBV7-2, the J call TRBJ2-1. Germline V gene data show CDR1 as SGHTA and CDR2 as FQGNSA. The CDR3 is 16 residues long.

The rearrangement uses TRBV3-1 and TRBJ2-1; TCRdb's D gene call, TRBD2, goes unchecked for lack of DNA. Per the germline V gene, CDR1 is LGHDT and CDR2 is YNNKEL (reference sequence). The CDR3 length is 16 residues. Here the CDR3 reads CASSQVAGLGSIEQFF.

The chain uses TRBV10-3 and TRBJ2-3. CDR3 length: 14 residues. CDR1 is ENHRY and CDR2 is SYGVKD in the germline V gene. The CDR3 region is CAISVVVAPNTQYF.

The J gene is TRBJ2-5, the V gene TRBV20-1. The CDR3 is made up of 13 amino acids. CDR1 is DFQATT, CDR2 SNEGSKA, per germline (reference sequence). The CDR3 is CSARRESQETQYF.

The rearrangement links TRBV30 to TRBJ2-2; TCRdb's D call, TRBD1, is unchecked because there is no DNA. CDR1 GTSNPN and CDR2 SVGIG come from the germline V gene (reference sequence). The CDR3 runs to 15 residues. CDR3 protein: CAWSGWTVDSGELFF.

V usage is TRBV7-2 and J usage is TRBJ1-5; TCRdb picks TRBD1, but there is no DNA to check that call. The CDR3 has 13 amino acids. The V gene's germline CDR1 is SGHTA and CDR2 FQGNSA. This CDR3 is CASSSDSDQPQHF.

The rearrangement links TRBV7-9 to TRBJ2-2; without DNA, the TCRdb call of TRBD2 cannot be checked. The germline V gene encodes CDR1 SEHNR and CDR2 FQNEAQ (reference sequence). CDR3 size: 15 residues. The CDR3 loop is CASSWREGRSGELFF.

V and J are TRBV14 and TRBJ1-1; checking the TCRdb D call of TRBD1 is not possible without DNA. The CDR3 extends over 13 amino acids. Looked up from germline, CDR1 is SGHDN and CDR2 is FVKESK. CDR3: CASSPQGYGEAFF.

This sequence joins TRBV4-1 and TRBJ2-3; the D call from TCRdb, TRBD2, cannot be confirmed without DNA. The CDR3 is 17 residues long. Germline values: CDR1 MGHRA, CDR2 YSYEKL. CDR3 region: CASSHPSSLAVTDTQYF.

The rearrangement uses TRBV10-3 and TRBJ2-2; TCRdb names TRBD2, which stays unverified in the absence of DNA. There are 14 residues in the CDR3. Germline CDR1 ENHRY, CDR2 SYGVKD. The CDR3 sequence is CAIRTDYNTGELFF.

J is TRBJ2-5 and V is TRBV9; the TCRdb call, TRBD1, lacks DNA for checking. The CDR3 is 15 amino acids. Germline V CDR1 and CDR2: SGDLS, YYNGEE. CDR3 in amino acids: CASSPHNAKGETQYF.

This chain links TRBV19 with TRBJ1-1; TCRdb reports TRBD1, a call that lacks DNA to check it against. Germline values: CDR1 LNHDA, CDR2 SQIVND (reference sequence). The CDR3 loop spans 17 amino acids. CDR3 in amino acids: CASSIRQGRVVTTEAFF.

The chain has TRBV6-5 and TRBJ2-7; no DNA is available, so the TRBD1 call from TCRdb remains unchecked. Germline CDR1 and CDR2: MNHEY and SVGAGI. This CDR3 is 17 amino acids long. The CDR3 loop is CASSYLPRGLEAYEQYF.

The rearrangement uses TRBV24-1 and TRBJ2-6; the TCRdb call, TRBD1, lacks DNA for checking. This CDR3 is built from 16 residues. From germline, CDR1 is KGHDR and CDR2 SFDVKD. The CDR3 loop is CATSDPGILGANVLTF.

The chain employs TRBV11-2 and TRBJ2-1; with no DNA, the TCRdb D assignment of TRBD2 cannot be verified. CDR3 length: 16 amino acids. From germline, CDR1 is SGHAT and CDR2 FQNNGV. The chain's CDR3 is CASSFITSGRLNEQFF.

The V gene is TRBV2, the J gene TRBJ2-3. Germline assignment: CDR1 SNHLY and CDR2 FYNNEI. CDR3 size: 13 residues. The CDR3 region is CASSWTQTDTQYF. Supplemented by reference TRBV2 and TRBJ2-3, the full variable domain reads EPEVTQTPSHQVTQMGQEVILRCVPISNHLYFYWYRQILGQKVEFLVSFYNNEISEKSEIFDDQFSVERPDGSNFTLKIRSTKLEDSAMYFCASSWTQTDTQYFGPGTRLTVL.